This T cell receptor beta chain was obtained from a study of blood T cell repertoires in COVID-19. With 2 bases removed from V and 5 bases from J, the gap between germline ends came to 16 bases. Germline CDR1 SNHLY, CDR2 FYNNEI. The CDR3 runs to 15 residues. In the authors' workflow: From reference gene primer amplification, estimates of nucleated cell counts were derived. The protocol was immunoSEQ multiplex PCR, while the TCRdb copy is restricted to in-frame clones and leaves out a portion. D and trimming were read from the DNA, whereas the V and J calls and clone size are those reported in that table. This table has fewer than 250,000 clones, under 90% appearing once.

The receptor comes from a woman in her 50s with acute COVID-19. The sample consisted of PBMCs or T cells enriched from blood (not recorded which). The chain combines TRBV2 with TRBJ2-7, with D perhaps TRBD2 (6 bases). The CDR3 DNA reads TGTGCCAGCAGTGAAAAGGCAGGGAGGTACAACGAGCAGTACTTC. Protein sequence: CASSEKAGRYNEQYF.